The next 16 T cell receptor beta chains were all read from a single sample in a study of blood T cell repertoires in COVID-19 (dated by TCRdb to the early 2020s). The library relied on the immunoSEQ multiplex PCR assay. What TCRdb holds here is the immuneACCESS table cut down to in-frame rearrangements. Part of the clones is not present; checked against another copy, under half of the missing clones reflect an unresolved V gene, and the others are unexplained. Recorded for this sample are 130,000 to 150,000 clones; 87% of them occurred a single time. The leading ten clones occupy roughly 4% of the sample. Sequenced material: peripheral blood. These receptors all come from a middle-aged woman with acute or convalescent COVID-19.

The gene calls are TRBV30 and TRBJ2-4; TRBD2 matches at 13 bases. The CDR3 runs 16 residues. J was trimmed by 2 bases and V by 5 bases; bases with no gene match: 6. CDR1 is GTSNPN and CDR2 is SVGIG in the germline V gene (reference sequence). Written as DNA, the CDR3 is TGTGCCTGGGCCGGACTAGCGGGAGTGTCCAAAAACATTCAGTACTTC. Translation: CAWAGLAGVSKNIQYF. The full variable domain, with the rest looked up from reference TRBV30 and TRBJ2-4, is SQTIHQWPATLVQPVGSPLSLECTVEGTSNPNLYWYRQAAGRGLQLLFYSVGIGQISSEVPQNLSASRPQDRQFILSSKKLLLSDSGFYLCAWAGLAGVSKNIQYFGAGTRLSVL.

The chain carries TRBV10-2 and TRBJ1-2; D is unresolved. Germline V lookup: CDR1 WSHSY, CDR2 SAAADI. Deletions cut 0 bases from V and 5 bases from J, with 13 bases between. The CDR3 totals 15 residues. This chain's CDR3 is CASSESAAGWYGYTF. CDR3 bases: TGCGCCAGCAGTGAGTCAGCGGCGGGCTGGTATGGCTACACCTTC.

The V call is TRBV28, the J call TRBJ1-3; D is unresolved. Trimming cost V 0 bases and J 4 bases, with 10 bases left between them. From germline, CDR1 is MDHEN and CDR2 SYDVKM. This CDR3 has 15 residues. The CDR3 sequence: CASSLWSTNGNTIYF. The DNA for the CDR3 is TGTGCCAGCAGTTTATGGTCTACTAACGGAAACACCATATATTTT.

The V call is TRBV4-3, the J call TRBJ2-1; D is possibly TRBD1 (6 bases). The CDR3 length is 15 residues. V was trimmed by 2 bases and J by 7 bases, leaving 15 bases between them. CDR1 is LGHNA and CDR2 is YSLEER in the germline V gene. CDR3 in DNA: TGCGCCAGCAGCCAATATACAGGGTTCGTGAATGAGCAGTTCTTC. Amino acid sequence: CASSQYTGFVNEQFF.

V usage is TRBV4-2 and J usage is TRBJ1-1; D is uncertain. The CDR3 consists of 12 residues. Trimming removed 1 base at V and 5 bases at J, with 5 bases between. Germline assignment: CDR1 LGHNA and CDR2 YNFKEQ. In DNA, the CDR3 is TGTGCCAGCAGCCAAGGGAGGACTGAAGCTTTCTTT. Its translation: CASSQGRTEAFF.

V usage is TRBV5-6 and J usage is TRBJ2-7; maybe TRBD2 (5 bases). V was cut by 0 bases and J by 5 bases, with 9 bases left in between. Germline V gene data show CDR1 as SGHDT and CDR2 as YYEEEE. CDR3 size: 13 residues. The CDR3 reads CASSLGGINEQYF. The DNA of the CDR3 is TGTGCCAGCAGCTTGGGAGGGATTAACGAGCAGTACTTC.

V usage is TRBV18 and J usage is TRBJ2-5; D is possibly TRBD2 (6 bases). Between the trimmed V and J ends, which lost 3 bases and 4 bases, there was a span of 6 bases. CDR3 length equals 12 residues. Germline lookup yields CDR1 KGHSH and CDR2 LQKENI. The chain's CDR3 is CASSPGGETQYF. The CDR3 nucleotides read TGTGCCAGCTCACCCGGGGGAGAGACCCAGTACTTC.

The V call is TRBV2, the J call TRBJ1-4; 10 bases are a match to TRBD1. CDR3 length equals 14 residues. CDR1 is SNHLY and CDR2 is FYNNEI in the germline V gene. Germline trimming cut 7 bases from V and 7 bases from J; bases unmatched to any gene: 6. The CDR3 nucleotides read TGTGCCAGCAATGGGGGGGACAGGGGTGAAAAACTGTTTTTT. This translates into CASNGGDRGEKLFF.

V usage is TRBV3-1 (or the pseudogene TRBV3-2) and J usage is TRBJ1-3; 7 bases agree with TRBD1. Germline-derived CDR1 and CDR2 are LGHDT and YNNKEL (reference sequence). The trim removed 2 bases at V and 3 bases at J, leaving 4 bases unmatched. The CDR3 loop spans 15 amino acids. In nucleotides, the CDR3 is TGTGCCAGCAGCCAAACCGGGACAGATGGAAACACCATATATTTT. Protein sequence: CASSQTGTDGNTIYF.

This chain links TRBV15 with TRBJ2-6; 10 positions match TRBD1. This CDR3 has 19 amino acids. Looked up from germline, CDR1 is LNHNV and CDR2 is YYDKDF (reference sequence). J was trimmed by 1 base and V by 0 bases; bases with no gene match: 6. Written as DNA, the CDR3 is TGTGCCACCAGCAGAGAGGCCCCGGGACAGGGGTCTGGGGCCAACGTCCTGACTTTC. As protein: CATSREAPGQGSGANVLTF.

The J gene is TRBJ2-1, the V gene TRBV7-9; 10 nucleotides agree with TRBD2. Germline assignment: CDR1 SEHNR and CDR2 FQNEAQ (reference sequence). The CDR3 length is 15 residues. Trimming removed 5 bases from V and 3 bases from J; junction bases left unmatched: 4. The CDR3 DNA sequence: TGTGCCAGCAGCCCCCGGACTAGCGGCTACAATGAGCAGTTCTTC. It is translated as CASSPRTSGYNEQFF.

A word on this clone: One end of the junction varies from germline; a read error may be responsible. The chain has TRBV11-2 and TRBJ1-1; D unclear. CDR1 SGHAT and CDR2 FQNNGV come from the germline V gene. The CDR3 has 16 amino acids. DNA of the CDR3: TGTGCCAGCAGGTTAGGCGATTGGGGAGGGAACACTGAAGCTTTCTTT. This gives the protein CASRLGDWGGNTEAFF.

V and J are TRBV11-1 and TRBJ2-3; 10 nucleotides align to TRBD2. Germline CDR1 reads SGHAT; CDR2 reads FQDESV (reference sequence). Trimming removed 5 bases from V and 2 bases from J; junction bases left unmatched: 7. The CDR3 totals 16 residues. Here the CDR3 reads CASSPLSGGTTDTQYF. The DNA of the CDR3 is TGTGCCAGCAGCCCACTTAGCGGGGGGACCACAGATACGCAGTATTTT.

The CDR3 DNA sequence: TGTGCCTGGACAGACAGTCTGAATTCACCCCTCCACTTT. As protein: CAWTDSLNSPLHF. The chain combines TRBV30 with TRBJ1-6; the D gene is possibly TRBD1 (5 bases). Per the germline V gene, CDR1 is GTSNPN and CDR2 is SVGIG (reference sequence). V lost 4 bases and J 7 bases, leaving 11 bases between the germline ends. CDR3 size: 13 residues.

The J gene is TRBJ1-1, the V gene TRBV9; no definite D call. The V and J ends lost 4 bases and 2 bases respectively, with 15 bases between them. The CDR3 has 15 residues. Germline CDR1 SGDLS, CDR2 YYNGEE. The CDR3 sequence is CASSPQPDLNTEAFF. For the CDR3, the DNA is TGTGCCAGCAGCCCCCAGCCCGACTTAAACACTGAAGCTTTCTTT.

The V gene is TRBV2, the J gene TRBJ2-1; the match to TRBD1 covers 9 bases. CDR3 length: 13 residues. In germline, CDR1 is SNHLY, CDR2 FYNNEI. This chain's CDR3 is CATGETGGNEQFF. The CDR3 DNA is TGTGCTACAGGAGAGACAGGGGGCAATGAGCAGTTCTTC.